These T cell receptor beta chains were read from a single sample in a study of beta chain features in type 1 diabetes. Data came from immunoSEQ multiplex PCR; TCRdb stores just in-frame clones and leaves some out. Found here are approximately 730,000 clones, roughly an eighth of them singletons; the top ten hold roughly 0.022%. The material sequenced was naive CD4+ T cells from blood. The source of these receptors is a man in his late teens or twenties with type 1 diabetes. Each CDR3 is given with its conserved first and last residue. A D gene is named only where the DNA matches it firmly. Size is stated for part of the rows, as once, few or many counts, or as a class when the clone is expanded.

D: .; size: few; J: TRBJ2-5; V: TRBV7-9; CDR3: CASRRSGEETQYF; DNA: TGTGCCAGCAGACGTTCGGGGGAAGAGACCCAGTACTTC
D: .; size: .; J: TRBJ1-2; V: TRBV28; CDR3: CASRANSGPNYGYTF; DNA: TGTGCCAGCAGAGCGAACTCTGGACCTAACTATGGCTACACCTTC
D: TRBD1; size: .; J: TRBJ1-2; V: TRBV2; CDR3: CASSPQGTDGYTF; DNA: TGTGCCAGCAGTCCACAGGGGACAGATGGCTACACCTTC
D: TRBD2; size: .; J: TRBJ2-1; V: TRBV9; CDR3: CATTRAGGTYNEQFF; DNA: TGTGCCACCACTCGGGCGGGGGGCACCTACAATGAGCAGTTCTTC
D: .; size: few; J: TRBJ2-5; V: TRBV5-1; CDR3: CASSSDRDLDF; DNA: TGCGCCAGCAGCTCCGACCGAGATCTGGACTTC
D: TRBD1; size: few; J: TRBJ1-6; V: TRBV6-4; CDR3: CASSQGVNSPLHF; DNA: TGTGCCAGCAGTCAGGGGGTTAATTCACCCCTCCACTTT
D: .; size: few; J: TRBJ2-7; V: TRBV6-6; CDR3: CASSYSGTEQYF; DNA: TGTGCCAGCAGTTACTCCGGGACTGAGCAGTACTTC
D: .; size: few; J: TRBJ2-7; V: TRBV15; CDR3: CATSRDYDRTYEQYF; DNA: TGTGCCACCAGCAGAGATTATGACAGAACCTACGAGCAGTACTTC
D: TRBD1; size: few; J: TRBJ2-7; V: TRBV5-6; CDR3: CASSPVGQASYEQYF; DNA: TGTGCCAGCAGCCCGGTAGGACAGGCCAGCTACGAGCAGTACTTC
D: TRBD2; size: .; J: TRBJ2-5; V: TRBV4-2; CDR3: CASSQGNPPGLARSETQYF; DNA: TGTGCCAGCAGCCAAGGGAACCCGCCGGGACTAGCTAGATCAGAGACCCAGTACTTC
D: .; size: few; J: TRBJ2-3; V: TRBV27; CDR3: CASSRLADTQYF; DNA: TGTGCCAGCAGTCGATTGGCAGATACGCAGTATTTT
D: .; size: many; J: TRBJ1-2; V: TRBV30; CDR3: CAWSVANYGYTF; DNA: TGTGCCTGGAGTGTAGCTAACTATGGCTACACCTTC
D: .; size: .; J: TRBJ1-1; V: TRBV18; CDR3: CASSPQGENTEAFF; DNA: TGTGCCAGCTCACCACAGGGAGAGAACACTGAAGCTTTCTTT
D: .; size: few; J: TRBJ2-7; V: TRBV10-3; CDR3: CAISGTNDEQYF; DNA: TGTGCCATCAGTGGCACGAACGACGAGCAGTACTTC
D: .; size: .; J: TRBJ1-1; V: TRBV29-1; CDR3: CSVDLDSSRPEAFF; DNA: TGCAGCGTTGACCTCGACAGCTCCCGGCCTGAAGCTTTCTTT
D: TRBD1; size: few; J: TRBJ1-2; V: TRBV5-1; CDR3: CASSPGTGGVGYTF; DNA: TGCGCCAGCAGCCCAGGGACAGGGGGCGTTGGCTACACCTTC
D: TRBD1; size: .; J: TRBJ1-3; V: TRBV29-1; CDR3: CSVDRVSGNTIYF; DNA: TGCAGCGTCGACAGGGTATCTGGAAACACCATATATTTT
D: .; size: few; J: TRBJ2-5; V: TRBV6-5; CDR3: CASSLDQETQYF; DNA: TGTGCCAGCAGCCTTGATCAAGAGACCCAGTACTTC
D: .; size: few; J: TRBJ2-1; V: TRBV10-3; CDR3: CAIRLENEQFF; DNA: TGTGCCATCAGGCTAGAGAATGAGCAGTTCTTC